The T cell receptor beta chain described here comes from a study of cytomegalovirus exposure and HLA in healthy donors. Whole-study results and caveats: Later analysis suggested most CMV-associated TCR beta chains were HLA-restricted.

V lost 0 bases to trimming and J lost 7 bases, with 13 bases between them. There are 16 residues in the CDR3. Germline CDR1 SGHAT, CDR2 FQNNGV. It was with 60 Vbeta and 13 Jbeta primers that the PCR ran. The method was immunoSEQ multiplex PCR; TCRdb's version includes in-frame clones alone and lacks a portion of them. The sample's table shows about 110,000 clones. Comments on this clone: Antigen specificity is unknown.

V and J are TRBV11-2 and TRBJ1-6; weak D call: TRBD1 (5 bases). The sequenced sample was PBMCs. This TCR derives from a young man in good health and CMV-seronegative. The CDR3 here is CASSLEGALRNSPLHF. The CDR3 region has the DNA TGTGCCAGCAGCTTAGAAGGGGCATTGAGGAATTCACCCCTCCACTTT. Using reference TRBV11-2 and TRBJ1-6 for the parts outside the CDR3, the full variable domain is EAGVAQSPRYKIIEKRQSVAFWCNPISGHATLYWYQQILGQGPKLLIQFQNNGVVDDSQLPKDRFSAERLKGVDSTLKIQPAKLEDSAVYLCASSLEGALRNSPLHFGNGTRLTVT.